The 20 T cell receptor beta chains below all came from one sample that was sequenced in a study of graft-versus-host responses after intestinal transplantation. TCRdb's copy holds only in-frame clones and misses some; the assay was immunoSEQ multiplex PCR. The profile shows 62,000 or so clones, more than 85% of them singletons. These receptors have no identified antigens. Source: unstimulated CD8+ T cells sorted from spleen or lymph node cells, taken before transplant. Receptors originate from a human donor who was the organ donor for an intestinal transplant.

The V call is TRBV9, the J call TRBJ2-7; 7 bases agree with TRBD1. CDR1 is SGDLS, CDR2 YYNGEE, per germline. The V segment lost 4 bases and the J segment 2 bases; nucleotides outside the gene matches: 6. The CDR3 is 14 amino acids. The CDR3 is CASSPNRGTYEQYF. The CDR3 DNA follows: TGTGCCAGCAGCCCTAACAGGGGAACCTACGAGCAGTACTTC.

The rearrangement uses TRBV28 and TRBJ2-7, with 7 bases matching TRBD2. Trimming cost V 6 bases and J 7 bases; bases outside gene matches: 21. Germline V gene sequence: CDR1 MDHEN, CDR2 SYDVKM. The CDR3 spans 17 residues. The CDR3 DNA reads as TGTGCCAGCAGCCCCACCGGCGGGAGTTACGCAACTCGAGAGCAGTACTTC. Protein: CASSPTGGSYATREQYF.

The chain carries TRBV9 and TRBJ2-7; D remains unclear. CDR1 is SGDLS, CDR2 YYNGEE, per germline. The V end lost 3 bases, the J end lost 0 bases, and 16 bases lay between the germline ends. The CDR3 length is 16 residues. CDR3 bases: TGTGCCAGCAGCGCAAGTCATTTGACTCCCTCCTACGAGCAGTACTTC. As protein: CASSASHLTPSYEQYF.

This chain connects TRBV30 to TRBJ1-3; maybe TRBD1 (5 bases). The CDR3 extends over 11 amino acids. V was trimmed by 6 bases and J by 9 bases, leaving 12 bases between them. CDR1 and CDR2 (germline): GTSNPN, SVGIG (reference sequence). In DNA, the CDR3 is TGTGCCTGCCTCGGGGGGGGCACCATATATTTT. Translated, it gives CACLGGGTIYF. Full variable domain (outside the CDR3, taken from reference TRBV30 and TRBJ1-3): SQTIHQWPATLVQPVGSPLSLECTVEGTSNPNLYWYRQAAGRGLQLLFYSVGIGQISSEVPQNLSASRPQDRQFILSSKKLLLSDSGFYLCACLGGGTIYFGEGSWLTVV.

The V call is TRBV4-3, the J call TRBJ2-1, with D tentatively TRBD2 (5 bases). This CDR3 region has 16 residues. Trimming left V 0 bases short and J 0 bases short, with 9 bases between. Germline CDR1 and CDR2: LGHNA and YSLEER. This chain's CDR3 is CASSQDGIASYNEQFF. The CDR3 DNA reads TGCGCCAGCAGCCAAGACGGGATCGCCTCCTACAATGAGCAGTTCTTC.

The chain links TRBV19 to TRBJ1-2; no firm D call. The ends were cut back, 5 bases at V and 0 bases at J, with 13 bases in the middle. There are 15 residues in the CDR3. From germline, CDR1 is LNHDA and CDR2 SQIVND (reference sequence). The CDR3 sequence: CASSAWEEANYGYTF. The CDR3 DNA follows: TGTGCCAGTAGTGCATGGGAGGAAGCTAACTATGGCTACACCTTC.

The chain couples TRBV7-2 to TRBJ2-7; TRBD2 aligns across 9 bases. The CDR3 is made up of 16 amino acids. J lost 2 bases, V lost 4 bases, and 9 bases had no gene match. Germline CDR1 is SGHTA and CDR2 is FQGNSA. CDR3 DNA sequence: TGTGCCAGCAGCTCCCCATATAGCGGGAGACCCTACGAGCAGTACTTC. This encodes CASSSPYSGRPYEQYF.

J is TRBJ1-4 and V is TRBV28, with 7 bases matching TRBD1. CDR1 is MDHEN, CDR2 SYDVKM, per germline. J lost 5 bases, V lost 7 bases, and 7 bases had no gene match. The CDR3 totals 14 residues. For the CDR3, the DNA is TGTGCCAGCACCCAAGACAGGGTGAATGAAAAACTGTTTTTT. Protein product: CASTQDRVNEKLFF.

The genes are TRBV7-9 and TRBJ1-2; D is perhaps TRBD1 (5 bases). This CDR3 spans 14 amino acids. The V gene's germline CDR1 is SEHNR and CDR2 FQNEAQ (reference sequence). V shed 1 base and J shed 6 bases, with 12 bases lying between them. As DNA, the CDR3 is TGTGCCAGCAGCTTAGGGGCAGGGTGGGATGGCTACACCTTC. Its protein is CASSLGAGWDGYTF.

Only one count was recorded for this clone. The V and J genes are TRBV4-3 and TRBJ1-4; TRBD1 matches at 7 bases. Losses at the gene ends were 8 bases for V and 8 bases for J; bases not matched to a gene: 14. The germline CDR1 and CDR2 sequences are LGHNA and YSLEER. This CDR3 region has 15 residues. The chain's CDR3 is CASSPLPGTVEKLFF. In DNA, the CDR3 is TGCGCCAGCTCGCCCCTACCCGGGACAGTAGAAAAACTGTTTTTT.

This chain uses TRBV30 with TRBJ2-5; D perhaps matches TRBD2 (5 bases). The V end lost 2 bases, the J end lost 5 bases, and 9 bases lay between the germline ends. Germline V lookup: CDR1 GTSNPN, CDR2 SVGIG (reference sequence). This CDR3 is built from 12 residues. The CDR3, as DNA: TGTGCCTGGAGTTATAGCGTGGAGACCCAGTACTTC. It encodes CAWSYSVETQYF. The full variable domain, with the rest looked up from reference TRBV30 and TRBJ2-5, is SQTIHQWPATLVQPVGSPLSLECTVEGTSNPNLYWYRQAAGRGLQLLFYSVGIGQISSEVPQNLSASRPQDRQFILSSKKLLLSDSGFYLCAWSYSVETQYFGPGTRLLVL.

The chain has TRBV29-1 and TRBJ1-5, with D perhaps matching TRBD1 (5 bases). Trimming removed 4 bases at V and 6 bases at J, with 13 bases between. CDR1 and CDR2 from the germline V gene are SQVTM and ANQGSEA. The CDR3 length is 13 residues. The CDR3 nucleotides are TGCAGCGTTGCCGAAGGGGTTGCTCAGCCCCAGCATTTT. Translated, it gives CSVAEGVAQPQHF.

The V and J genes are TRBV5-4 and TRBJ2-1; 13 bases agree with TRBD2. The CDR3 sequence is 17 residues long. The germline V gene has CDR1 SGHNT and CDR2 YYREEE (reference sequence). Trimming cost V 4 bases and J 5 bases; bases outside gene matches: 9. The DNA for the CDR3 is TGTGCCAGCAGCCCCGGACTAGCGGGAGAGGGGGACAATGAGCAGTTCTTC. It translates to CASSPGLAGEGDNEQFF.

This clone has more than one count but fewer than ten. V usage is TRBV7-9 and J usage is TRBJ2-1; TRBD2 agrees at 7 bases. Germline V gene data show CDR1 as SEHNR and CDR2 as FQNEAQ (reference sequence). The trim removed 5 bases at V and 2 bases at J, leaving 3 bases unmatched. The CDR3 covers 14 residues. The CDR3 nucleotides read TGTGCCAGCAGCAAACTAGCGCCCTACAATGAGCAGTTCTTC. Its protein product is CASSKLAPYNEQFF.

The rearrangement uses TRBV7-2 and TRBJ2-1; 8 nucleotides match TRBD1. This CDR3 has 15 amino acids. Germline lookup yields CDR1 SGHTA and CDR2 FQGNSA. The junction had 10 bases not matched to a gene; V was cut back by 4 bases and J by 8 bases. The chain's CDR3 is CASSSLTGASDEQFF. Written as DNA, the CDR3 is TGTGCCAGCAGCTCTTTGACAGGGGCAAGTGATGAGCAGTTCTTC. The variable domain in full, with the rest retrieved from reference TRBV7-2 and TRBJ2-1, is GAGVSQSPSNKVTEKGKDVELRCDPISGHTALYWYRQSLGQGLEFLIYFQGNSAPDKSGLPSDRFSAERTGGSVSTLTIQRTQQEDSAVYLCASSSLTGASDEQFFGPGTRLTVL.

In its sample, this clone was seen once. The CDR3 is CASSDSREVTGELFF. DNA for the CDR3: TGTGCCAGCAGTGACTCGCGGGAGGTGACCGGGGAGCTGTTTTTT. This chain connects TRBV6-4 to TRBJ2-2; 8 nucleotides align to TRBD2. Per the germline V gene, CDR1 is MRHNA and CDR2 is SNTAGT. The CDR3 covers 15 residues. V was clipped by 0 bases and J by 5 bases; unmatched bases: 2.

This clone was observed a single time. The rearrangement joins TRBV9 to TRBJ2-1; 12 positions match TRBD2. With 4 bases clipped from V and 3 bases from J, the junction kept 14 bases outside the gene matches. Per the germline V gene, CDR1 is SGDLS and CDR2 is YYNGEE. This CDR3 comprises 19 residues. In DNA form, the CDR3 reads TGTGCCAGCAGCACGCGCTCCCTAGCGGGAGGGACGAACTACAATGAGCAGTTCTTC. Residues: CASSTRSLAGGTNYNEQFF. The variable domain in full, completed from reference TRBV9 and TRBJ2-1, reads DSGVTQTPKHLITATGQRVTLRCSPRSGDLSVYWYQQSLDQGLQFLIQYYNGEERAKGNILERFSAQQFPDLHSELNLSSLELGDSALYFCASSTRSLAGGTNYNEQFFGPGTRLTVL.

The chain couples TRBV4-3 to TRBJ2-7; D may be TRBD2 (5 bases). V lost 2 bases and J 2 bases, leaving 10 bases between the germline ends. Germline CDR1 reads LGHNA; CDR2 reads YSLEER. The CDR3 is 14 amino acids. The CDR3 here is CASSQSPGAYEQYF. CDR3 in DNA: TGCGCCAGCAGCCAATCTCCCGGGGCCTACGAGCAGTACTTC.

V and J are TRBV10-1 and TRBJ2-7; 7 bases align to TRBD1. J lost 3 bases, V lost 2 bases, and 19 bases had no gene match. CDR3 length equals 19 residues. Germline-derived CDR1 and CDR2 are WNHNN and SYGVQD (reference sequence). In DNA form, the CDR3 reads TGCGCCAGCAGTGAGACACCCCCCGGTTTTCGGGACAGAAGCTACGAGCAGTACTTC. Protein product: CASSETPPGFRDRSYEQYF.

About this clone itself: This likely comes from a read error, as the CDR3 has no conserved phenylalanine or tryptophan at its end. The chain carries TRBV10-3 and TRBJ1-2, with a weak D call TRBD1 (5 bases). V was shortened by 5 bases and J by 6 bases, with 19 bases between the two germline ends. The length of the CDR3 is 15 residues. The germline CDR1 and CDR2 sequences are ENHRY and SYGVKD. The CDR3 sequence is CAISPGEGPRDGYTL. The CDR3 DNA follows: TGTGCCATCAGTCCGGGGGAAGGGCCCAGGGATGGCTACACCCTC.